The 30 T cell receptor beta chains in this list originate from one sample, sequenced in a study of Tregs in tolerant kidney transplant recipients (dated by TCRdb to between 2018 and 2021). The library was produced with the immunoSEQ multiplex PCR assay. TCRdb stores this immuneACCESS table with in-frame sequences only. Part of the clones is absent; in the studies checked, under half of the shortfall reflects unresolved V genes, and no reason is known for the rest. The sample has more than 30,000 clones on record. Over 13% of the sample is taken by the ten largest. Read against the paper, the sample's time point label means: blood sample drawn before combined kidney and bone marrow transplant. The material was CD8+ T cells from blood, obtained before the transplant. These receptors were collected from a human donor who received a combined kidney and bone marrow transplant.

CDR3 DNA, as far as it was read: TGTGCCAGCAGCTCAAGGGACAGATACACAGATACG. Its protein is CASSSRDRYTDT. The full CDR3 reads CASSSRDRYTDTQYF. The chain links TRBV13 to TRBJ2-3, with 7 bases that match TRBD1. Read data end 3 residues before the CDR3 end; the end is taken from the germline J gene. J lost 2 bases, V lost 4 bases, and 6 bases had no gene match. Germline loops: CDR1 PRHDT, CDR2 FYEKMQ (reference sequence). The CDR3 spans 15 residues.

Frequency places this clone as medium-sized. The CDR3 goes on 3 residues after the read ends, and that part is filled in from the germline J gene. The chain links TRBV4-2 to TRBJ2-7; 9 positions agree with TRBD1. Germline V lookup: CDR1 LGHNA, CDR2 YNFKEQ. J lost 4 bases, V lost 4 bases, and 8 bases had no gene match. The CDR3 contains 15 residues. The part of the CDR3 DNA that was read is TGTGCCAGCAGCCCAGTTGGGACAGGGCCGTACGAG. Amino acid sequence: CASSPVGTGPYE. The whole CDR3 protein is CASSPVGTGPYEQYF.

In the case of this clone: The CDR3 is cut off 3 residues early in the read; its end comes from the germline J gene. V gene TRBV2 combines with J gene TRBJ1-2, with 7 bases aligning to TRBD1. The CDR3 loop spans 14 amino acids. The V gene's germline CDR1 is SNHLY and CDR2 FYNNEI. With V trimmed by 4 bases and J by 7 bases, 9 bases remained unmatched. The part of the CDR3 DNA that was read is TGTGCCAGCAGTGTTGGACAGGCGGGTCGTGGC. Encoded protein: CASSVGQAGRG. The whole CDR3 region reads CASSVGQAGRGYTF.

Concerning this clone: The CDR3 end is not reached by the read, which stops 3 residues before it; the germline J gene fills it in. The chain carries TRBV10-2 and TRBJ1-2; D not certain. There are 15 residues in the CDR3. Germline loops: CDR1 WSHSY, CDR2 SAAADI. V lost 3 bases and J lost 4, with 15 bases in between. This chain's CDR3 is CASSEGPEEGYGYTF. The sequenced CDR3 bases are TGCGCCAGCAGTGAAGGGCCCGAGGAAGGCTATGGC.

Details on this clone: The read ends 3 residues before the CDR3 terminus; that terminus is restored from the germline J gene. The rearrangement uses TRBV2 and TRBJ2-1; 11 positions agree with TRBD2. V lost 6 bases to trimming and J lost 5 bases; unmatched junction nucleotides: 3. The CDR3 is 14 residues long. The germline V gene has CDR1 SNHLY and CDR2 FYNNEI. Incomplete CDR3 DNA: TGTGCCAGCAGCCGGGGACTAGCGGACAATGAG. This translates into CASSRGLADNE. The whole CDR3 is CASSRGLADNEQFF.

CDR3 region: CASSRQGSNYGYTF. The DNA read from the CDR3 is TGTGCCAGTAGTCGACAGGGTTCTAACTATGGC. The chain recombines TRBV19 with TRBJ1-2; 7 nucleotides line up with TRBD1. The CDR3 is cut off 3 residues early in the read; its end comes from the germline J gene. The CDR3 consists of 14 residues. V was pared by 5 bases and J by 0 bases, with 3 bases of the junction left unmatched. Germline V CDR1 and CDR2: LNHDA, SQIVND (reference sequence).

For this clone: The read ends 3 residues shy of where the CDR3 ends; the end is completed using the germline J gene. V is TRBV30 and J is TRBJ2-7; 10 positions match TRBD1. V trimming: 5 bases; J trimming: 0 bases; junction bases outside the gene matches: 4. In germline, CDR1 is GTSNPN, CDR2 SVGIG (reference sequence). The CDR3 loop spans 14 amino acids. The CDR3 bases that were read are TGTGCCTGGGACAGGGGGCTAAACTCCTACGAG. Translating it yields CAWDRGLNSYE. The entire CDR3 reads CAWDRGLNSYEQYF.

Comment on this clone: The CDR3 end is not reached by the read, which stops 3 residues before it; the germline J gene fills it in. V is TRBV6-1 and J is TRBJ1-2; D uncertain. CDR3 length equals 15 residues. The V end was cut by 1 base, the J end by 3 bases, with 12 bases between. Germline V CDR1 and CDR2: MNHNS, SASEGT. CDR3 in amino acids: CASSEVLGADYGYTF. The CDR3 bases that were read are TGTGCCAGCAGTGAAGTTCTGGGAGCGGACTATGGC.

The CDR3 bases that were read are TGCAGTGCTAGTCCCTACTCGGGACTAGCGGAAGAGACC. Translation: CSASPYSGLAEET. The complete CDR3 reads CSASPYSGLAEETQYF. The chain recombines TRBV20-1 with TRBJ2-5, with 11 bases fitting TRBD2. The read ends 3 residues shy of where the CDR3 ends; the end is completed using the germline J gene. Germline V lookup: CDR1 DFQATT, CDR2 SNEGSKA (reference sequence). The ends lost 3 bases at V and 3 bases at J; junction bases unmatched: 9. CDR3 length equals 16 residues.

Concerning this clone itself: The read is 3 residues too short to cover the CDR3 end, so that end is filled in from the germline J gene. The chain couples TRBV19 to TRBJ1-5; D is ambiguous. CDR1 and CDR2 (germline): LNHDA, SQIVND (reference sequence). CDR3 length: 14 amino acids. V lost 5 bases to trimming and J lost 3 bases, with 11 bases between them. CDR3 in amino acids: CASSVRSDNQPQHF. The sequenced CDR3 bases are TGTGCCAGTAGTGTCCGGTCCGACAATCAGCCC.

In the case of this clone: The read is 3 residues too short to cover the CDR3 end, so that end is filled in from the germline J gene. The rearrangement joins TRBV6-2 or TRBV6-3 to TRBJ2-1; no definite D call. The length of the CDR3 is 15 residues. Trimming stripped 6 bases from V and 4 bases from J, with 16 bases between. The germline V gene has CDR1 MNHEY and CDR2 SVGEGT. The sequenced part of the CDR3 DNA is TGTGCCAGCAGAAAGAGTCAAACAAATTACAATGAG. Translating it yields CASRKSQTNYNE. The full CDR3 protein is CASRKSQTNYNEQFF.

The sequenced CDR3 bases are TGCGCCAGCAGCTTGAGGTCCGGGGAG. Its translation: CASSLRSGE. The whole CDR3 region reads CASSLRSGELFF. This chain uses TRBV5-1 with TRBJ2-2; D not resolved. The read ends 3 residues before the CDR3 terminus; that terminus is restored from the germline J gene. In germline, CDR1 is SGHRS, CDR2 YFSETQ. CDR3 length equals 12 residues. Trimming shortened V by 1 base and J by 6 bases, and 4 bases separated the two germline ends.

With regard to this clone: The sequence runs out 3 residues before the end of the CDR3; the remainder is reconstructed from the germline J gene. The rearrangement joins TRBV2 to TRBJ2-7, with a tentative D call TRBD1 (5 bases). CDR1 and CDR2 (germline): SNHLY, FYNNEI. The V and J ends lost 6 bases and 0 bases respectively, with 15 bases between them. The CDR3 spans 15 residues. Incomplete CDR3 DNA: TGTGCCAGCAGCGTACAGGCCACGTCCTCCTACGAG. Translation: CASSVQATSSYE. The whole CDR3 sequence is CASSVQATSSYEQYF.

Note on this clone: The read terminates 3 residues ahead of where the CDR3 ends, so the germline J gene completes it. The rearrangement uses TRBV6-1 and TRBJ2-7, with 13 bases aligning to TRBD2. Germline V gives CDR1 MNHNS, CDR2 SASEGT. The ends lost 2 bases at V and 1 base at J; junction bases unmatched: 5. The CDR3 loop spans 17 amino acids. CDR3 DNA (partial): TGTGCCAGCAGTGAACAGGGGACTAGCGGGAATTCCTACGAG. Its translation is CASSEQGTSGNSYE. The complete CDR3 protein is CASSEQGTSGNSYEQYF.

By frequency, this clone is medium-sized. From the germline J gene comes the end of the CDR3, since the read stops 3 residues before it. The genes are TRBV20-1 and TRBJ2-3, with TRBD1 matching over 7 bases. Germline lookup yields CDR1 DFQATT and CDR2 SNEGSKA (reference sequence). This CDR3 region has 17 residues. V lost 6 bases and J lost 2; bases outside the gene matches: 17. CDR3 bases read: TGCAGTGCAAAACTTAAATCGACAGGGCCCTACACAGATACG. Its translation is CSAKLKSTGPYTDT. In full, the CDR3 is CSAKLKSTGPYTDTQYF.

In regard to this clone: The read gets to within 3 residues of the CDR3 end, and the germline J gene fills in the rest. The rearrangement uses TRBV7-3 and TRBJ1-1; 7 bases match TRBD1. The length of the CDR3 is 14 residues. V was clipped by 2 bases and J by 2 bases; unmatched bases: 2. Germline V gene data show CDR1 as SGHTA and CDR2 as FQGTGA. The CDR3 DNA, read in part, is TGTGCCAGCAGCTTACAGGGGGGCAACACTGAA. Residues: CASSLQGGNTE. The complete CDR3 protein is CASSLQGGNTEAFF.

Concerning this clone: The CDR3 end lies 3 residues beyond the end of the read and is filled in from the germline J gene. The chain couples TRBV4-1 to TRBJ2-7; 7 nucleotides match TRBD2. The CDR3 spans 15 residues. Germline loops: CDR1 MGHRA, CDR2 YSYEKL. V lost 5 bases to trimming and J lost 2 bases; unmatched junction nucleotides: 9. CDR3 sequence reads: CASSYLAGVTYEQYF. Incomplete CDR3 DNA: TGCGCCAGCAGCTACTTGGCGGGAGTTACCTACGAG.

On this clone itself: The read terminates 3 residues ahead of where the CDR3 ends, so the germline J gene completes it. The rearrangement links TRBV5-1 to TRBJ2-5; 12 nucleotides line up with TRBD2. Trimming at V came to 1 base and at J to 4 bases, leaving 5 bases not matched to a gene. The CDR3 runs 16 residues. Germline CDR1 reads SGHRS; CDR2 reads YFSETQ. The chain's CDR3 is CASSLRGLAGSETQYF. Incomplete CDR3 DNA: TGCGCCAGCAGCTTGCGCGGACTAGCGGGATCAGAGACC.

A remark on this clone: With the read ending 3 residues before the CDR3 end, the germline J gene is used to fill in that end. The V call is TRBV19, the J call TRBJ2-7; 13 bases line up with TRBD2. V lost 4 bases, J lost 0 bases, and 3 bases stayed unmatched. CDR1 and CDR2 from the germline V gene are LNHDA and SQIVND (reference sequence). This CDR3 contains 16 residues. The CDR3 DNA, read in part, is TGTGCCAGTAGTACGGGACTAGCGGGGAGCTCCTACGAG. This gives the protein CASSTGLAGSSYE. The full CDR3 reads CASSTGLAGSSYEQYF.

About this clone itself: The read gets to within 3 residues of the CDR3 end, and the germline J gene fills in the rest. J is TRBJ2-1 and V is TRBV5-1; TRBD1 matches at 7 bases. This CDR3 has 14 amino acids. Losses at the gene ends were 2 bases for V and 3 bases for J; bases not matched to a gene: 2. Germline assignment: CDR1 SGHRS and CDR2 YFSETQ. The CDR3 here is CASSFTGDYNEQFF. The DNA read from the CDR3 is TGCGCCAGCAGCTTCACAGGGGACTACAATGAG. Full variable domain (remainder filled in from reference TRBV5-1 and TRBJ2-1): KAGVTQTPRYLIKTRGQQVTLSCSPISGHRSVSWYQQTPGQGLQFLFEYFSETQRNKGNFPGRFSGRQFSNSRSEMNVSTLELGDSALYLCASSFTGDYNEQFFGPGTRLTVL.

With regard to this clone: The CDR3 end lies 3 residues beyond the end of the read and is filled in from the germline J gene. The rearrangement uses TRBV2 and TRBJ2-7, with D possibly TRBD2 on 5 matching bases. Germline-derived CDR1 and CDR2 are SNHLY and FYNNEI. Trimming took off 7 bases at V and 1 base at J, with 11 bases between the two ends. CDR3 length: 13 amino acids. The sequenced part of the CDR3 DNA is TGTGCCAGCAAGGCTAGCCGATCCTACGAG. Its protein is CASKASRSYE. The full CDR3 is CASKASRSYEQYF.

To note about this clone: The DNA ends 3 residues before the CDR3 does, and the rest of the CDR3 is filled in from the germline J gene. The V call is TRBV10-1, the J call TRBJ2-3; TRBD2 agrees at 10 bases. Germline loops: CDR1 WNHNN, CDR2 SYGVQD (reference sequence). V was clipped by 6 bases and J by 1 base; unmatched bases: 4. This CDR3 is built from 15 residues. CDR3: CASRSGTSGTDTQYF. The DNA read from the CDR3 is TGCGCCAGCAGAAGTGGGACTAGCGGCACAGATACG.

Points on this clone: With the read ending 3 residues before the CDR3 end, the germline J gene is used to fill in that end. This chain uses TRBV7-2 with TRBJ1-2; D uncertain. The CDR3 loop spans 13 amino acids. The germline V gene encodes CDR1 SGHTA and CDR2 FQGNSA. V was clipped by 6 bases and J by 4 bases, with 12 bases between them. This CDR3 is CASSPDKSYGYTF. CDR3 DNA (partial): TGTGCCAGCAGTCCCGACAAAAGCTATGGC.

In regard to this clone: The observed sequence ends 3 residues before the CDR3 terminus, with the missing tail filled in from the germline J gene. This chain connects TRBV6-1 to TRBJ2-7; D is possibly TRBD1 (6 bases). Germline V gives CDR1 MNHNS, CDR2 SASEGT. This CDR3 has 15 amino acids. V was clipped by 2 bases and J by 1 base, with 12 bases between them. The sequenced part of the CDR3 DNA is TGTGCCAGCAGTGAACTATGGACAGATTCCTACGAG. It translates to CASSELWTDSYE. The whole CDR3 region reads CASSELWTDSYEQYF.

Regarding this clone: The observed sequence ends 3 residues before the CDR3 terminus, with the missing tail filled in from the germline J gene. The gene calls are TRBV6-1 and TRBJ2-7; D is unresolved. The CDR3 has 15 amino acids. In germline, CDR1 is MNHNS, CDR2 SASEGT. V lost 4 bases to trimming and J lost 0 bases, with 13 bases between them. The CDR3 spells CASSVIYPGSYEQYF. The sequenced part of the CDR3 DNA is TGTGCCAGCAGTGTGATTTACCCAGGCTCCTACGAG.

Concerning this clone itself: The CDR3 end falls 3 residues outside the read, so it is completed with the germline J gene. The V and J genes are TRBV20-1 and TRBJ2-7, with a weak D call TRBD2 (6 bases). V was trimmed by 3 bases and J by 0 bases, leaving 12 bases between them. The CDR3 is made up of 14 amino acids. Germline V gene lookup returns CDR1 DFQATT and CDR2 SNEGSKA (reference sequence). The CDR3 bases that were read are TGCAGTGCTAGGGGGGACTTAAGCTCCTACGAG. It yields the protein CSARGDLSSYE. The complete CDR3 sequence is CSARGDLSSYEQYF.

As concerns this clone: The read comes to an end 3 residues before the CDR3 does, leaving the germline J gene to fill in the end. The J gene is TRBJ2-3, the V gene TRBV7-9; 9 bases align to TRBD1. The CDR3 has 15 amino acids. J was trimmed by 2 bases and V by 5 bases; bases with no gene match: 5. From germline, CDR1 is SEHNR and CDR2 FQNEAQ (reference sequence). CDR3 bases read: TGTGCCAGCAGCGCCTGGACAGGGGACACAGATACG. This translates into CASSAWTGDTDT. The full CDR3 reads CASSAWTGDTDTQYF.

Note on this clone: The read comes to an end 3 residues before the CDR3 does, leaving the germline J gene to fill in the end. The chain is built from TRBV5-4 and TRBJ2-7; D is possibly TRBD2 (6 bases). Germline assignment: CDR1 SGHNT and CDR2 YYREEE (reference sequence). The CDR3 is 15 amino acids. The V end lost 0 bases, the J end lost 0 bases, and 10 bases lay between the germline ends. The DNA read from the CDR3 is TGTGCCAGCAGCTTGGACGGGACTGGCTCCTACGAG. This translates into CASSLDGTGSYE. The entire CDR3 protein reads CASSLDGTGSYEQYF.

Turning to this clone: The read ends 3 residues before the CDR3 terminus; that terminus is restored from the germline J gene. This sequence joins TRBV7-9 and TRBJ1-1; the D gene is possibly TRBD1 (5 bases). There are 14 residues in the CDR3. V was shortened by 8 bases and J by 2 bases, with 15 bases between the two germline ends. Germline V gene data show CDR1 as SEHNR and CDR2 as FQNEAQ (reference sequence). The CDR3 is CASGTREANTEAFF. The CDR3 bases that were read are TGTGCCAGCGGAACCAGGGAAGCAAACACTGAA.

Comment on this clone: The CDR3 end lies 3 residues beyond the end of the read and is filled in from the germline J gene. The chain links TRBV7-9 to TRBJ2-1, with 7 nucleotides matching TRBD1. The CDR3 runs 15 residues. Trimming took 5 bases from V and 1 from J; bases not matched to a gene: 5. CDR1 and CDR2 from the germline V gene are SEHNR and FQNEAQ (reference sequence). CDR3 bases read: TGTGCCAGCAGCCCAAAGGGGGCTTCCTACAATGAG. This translates into CASSPKGASYNE. The full-length CDR3 reads as CASSPKGASYNEQFF.